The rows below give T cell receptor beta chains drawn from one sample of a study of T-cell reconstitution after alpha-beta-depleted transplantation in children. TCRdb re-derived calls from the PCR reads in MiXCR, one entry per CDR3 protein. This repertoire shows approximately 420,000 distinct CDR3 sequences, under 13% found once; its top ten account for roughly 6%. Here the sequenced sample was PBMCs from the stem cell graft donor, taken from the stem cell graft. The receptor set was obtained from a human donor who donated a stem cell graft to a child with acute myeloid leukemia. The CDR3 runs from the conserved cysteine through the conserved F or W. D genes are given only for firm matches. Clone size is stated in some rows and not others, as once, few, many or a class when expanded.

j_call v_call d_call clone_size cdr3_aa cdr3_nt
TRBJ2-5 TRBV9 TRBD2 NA CASSELGWDYPRETQYF TGTGCCAGCAGCGAGTTAGGTTGGGACTACCCTAGGGAGACCCAGTACTTC
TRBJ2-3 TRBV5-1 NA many CASSLVARAADTQYF TGCGCCAGCAGCTTGGTTGCCAGGGCAGCAGATACGCAGTATTTT
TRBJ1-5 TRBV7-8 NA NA CASSLAYGAGRGDQPQHF TGTGCCAGCAGCTTAGCCTATGGGGCAGGGAGAGGAGATCAGCCCCAGCATTTT
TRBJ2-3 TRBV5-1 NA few CASRKGDTDTQYF TGCGCCAGCAGGAAAGGGGACACAGATACGCAGTATTTT
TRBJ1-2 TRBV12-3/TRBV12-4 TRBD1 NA CASKRTGATYGYTF TGTGCCAGCAAGAGGACAGGGGCGACTTATGGCTACACCTTC
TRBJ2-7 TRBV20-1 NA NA CSATGESDEQYF TGCAGTGCCACGGGGGAGAGCGACGAGCAGTACTTC
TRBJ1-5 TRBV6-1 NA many CASTPGPTPNQPQHF TGTGCCAGCACCCCGGGTCCGACTCCCAATCAGCCCCAGCATTTT
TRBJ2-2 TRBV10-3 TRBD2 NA CAIRESGTNTGELFF TGTGCCATCAGGGAGAGCGGGACTAACACCGGGGAGCTGTTTTTT
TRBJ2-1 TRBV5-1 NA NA CASSLATSGEQFF TGCGCCAGCAGCTTGGCCACGTCTGGTGAGCAGTTCTTC
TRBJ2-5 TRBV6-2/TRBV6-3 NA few CASRKLAPETQYF TGTGCCAGCAGGAAACTAGCTCCAGAGACCCAGTACTTC
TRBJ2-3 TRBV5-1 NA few CASSWSRRSTDTQYF TGCGCCAGCAGCTGGAGCCGACGGAGCACAGATACGCAGTATTTT
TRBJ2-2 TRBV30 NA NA CAWEAKGELFF TGTGCCTGGGAGGCGAAAGGGGAGCTGTTTTTT
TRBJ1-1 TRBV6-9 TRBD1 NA CAGKQGKNTEAFF TGTGCCGGCAAACAGGGGAAGAACACTGAAGCTTTCTTT
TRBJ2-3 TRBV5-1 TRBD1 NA CASSLGGQGTDTRYF TGCGCCAGCAGCTTGGGTGGACAGGGGACAGATACGCGGTATTTT
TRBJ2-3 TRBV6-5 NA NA CASRKYSTDTQYF TGTGCCAGCAGGAAGTACAGCACAGATACGCAGTATTTT
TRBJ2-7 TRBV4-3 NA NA CASSQVRWGPGQYF TGCGCCAGCAGCCAAGTGCGTTGGGGGCCTGGGCAGTACTTC
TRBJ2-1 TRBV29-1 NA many CSVERGRGGEQFF TGCAGCGTTGAAAGAGGTAGGGGAGGTGAGCAGTTCTTC
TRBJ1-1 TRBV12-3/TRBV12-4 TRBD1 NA CASSLGFGRTGGAEAFF TGTGCCAGCAGTTTGGGGTTCGGGAGGACAGGGGGGGCCGAAGCTTTCTTT
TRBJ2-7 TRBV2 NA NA CASSEFFYEQYF TGTGCCAGCAGTGAATTTTTCTACGAGCAGTACTTC
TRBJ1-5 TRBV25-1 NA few CASSEKGWYDQPQHF TGTGCCAGCAGTGAAAAGGGGTGGTACGATCAGCCCCAGCATTTT
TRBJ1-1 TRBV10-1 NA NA CASSDEKNTEAFF TGCGCCAGCAGTGACGAGAAGAACACTGAAGCTTTCTTT
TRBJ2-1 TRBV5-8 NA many CASSSIIVSNQQFF TGTGCCAGCAGTAGTATTATCGTCTCCAATCAGCAGTTCTTC
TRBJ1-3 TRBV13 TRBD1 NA CASSLVPPGQDLSSGNTIYF TGTGCCAGCAGCTTAGTCCCCCCGGGACAGGACTTGAGCTCTGGAAACACCATATATTTT
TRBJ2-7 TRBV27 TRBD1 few CASSPIGQGVFWEQYF TGTGCCAGCAGCCCTATAGGGCAGGGGGTATTTTGGGAGCAGTACTTC
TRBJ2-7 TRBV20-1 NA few CSARDLTHYEQYF TGCAGTGCTAGAGATTTGACCCACTACGAGCAGTACTTC
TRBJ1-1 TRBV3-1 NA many CASSQGRTEAFF TGTGCCAGCAGCCAGGGCCGCACTGAAGCTTTCTTT
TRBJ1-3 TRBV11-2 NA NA CASSYTRSGNTIYF TGTGCCAGCAGCTATACACGGTCTGGAAACACCATATATTTT
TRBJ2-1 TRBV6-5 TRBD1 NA CASSHGQGNEQFF TGTGCCAGCAGTCACGGACAGGGCAATGAGCAGTTCTTC
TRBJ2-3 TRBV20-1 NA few CSARPASDTQYF TGCAGTGCTAGACCCGCCTCAGATACGCAGTATTTT
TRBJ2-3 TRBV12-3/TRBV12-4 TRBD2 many CASSRGGRDTQYF TGTGCCAGTTCCCGGGGGGGCCGGGATACGCAGTATTTT
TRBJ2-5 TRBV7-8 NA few CASSLVIGVELDF TGTGCCAGCAGCTTAGTTATTGGAGTTGAGCTCGACTTC
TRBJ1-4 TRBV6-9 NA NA CASMRRGGEKLFF TGTGCCAGCATGAGACGGGGAGGTGAAAAACTGTTTTTT
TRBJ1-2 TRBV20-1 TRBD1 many CSADPGGYGYTF TGCAGTGCTGACCCAGGGGGCTATGGCTACACCTTC
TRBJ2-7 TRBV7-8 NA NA CASSLHGVTYYEQYF TGTGCCAGCAGCTTACATGGGGTCACCTACTACGAGCAGTACTTC
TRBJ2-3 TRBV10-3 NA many CAISEFSSRLGTDTQYF TGTGCCATCAGTGAGTTTTCTTCTAGGTTAGGCACAGATACGCAGTATTTT
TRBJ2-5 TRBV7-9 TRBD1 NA CASSLIRDSQQETQYF TGTGCCAGCAGTTTAATCCGGGACAGTCAACAAGAGACCCAGTACTTC
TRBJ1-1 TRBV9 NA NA CASSVVGGLNTEAFF TGTGCCAGCAGCGTAGTGGGCGGACTGAACACTGAAGCTTTCTTT
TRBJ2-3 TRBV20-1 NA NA CCARAPGGGAYTDTQYF TGCTGTGCTAGAGCCCCTGGAGGGGGGGCATACACAGATACGCAGTATTTT
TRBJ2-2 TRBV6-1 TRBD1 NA CASRRDRGTGELFF TGTGCCAGCAGAAGGGACAGGGGCACCGGGGAGCTGTTTTTT
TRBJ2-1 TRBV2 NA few CASSVSAYNEQFF TGTGCCAGCAGTGTTTCCGCATACAATGAGCAGTTCTTC
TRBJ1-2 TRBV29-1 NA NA CSVERSGNYGYTF TGCAGCGTTGAGCGTTCCGGGAACTATGGCTACACCTTC
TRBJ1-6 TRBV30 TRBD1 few CAWSGRGRSSPLHF TGTGCCTGGAGCGGAAGGGGGCGAAGTTCACCCCTCCACTTT
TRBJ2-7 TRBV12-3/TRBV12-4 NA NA CASSPSPGASRPYEQYF TGTGCCAGCAGTCCCTCTCCAGGTGCTTCGCGCCCCTACGAGCAGTACTTC
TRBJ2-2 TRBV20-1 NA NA CSAPKGDRELFF TGCAGTGCCCCTAAGGGCGACAGGGAGCTGTTTTTT
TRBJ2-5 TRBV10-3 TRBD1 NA CAISPGQESGWVTQYF TGTGCCATCAGTCCGGGACAGGAGTCGGGATGGGTGACCCAGTACTTC